This TCR beta chain was found in a study of memory CD4+ T cells and cytomegalovirus serostatus. Study overall: Donors were healthy Belgian adults, fewer than ten CMV seropositive and around 24 seronegative.

Single viable CD3+CD4+CD8-CD45RO+ cells were sorted as the memory CD4+ T cells. Serostatus was set by detecting CMV pp150, pp28, p38, p52 IgG. Total CD4+ T cells were enriched by CD4 positive selection. General study results and limits: CMV serostatus prediction reached median AUC around 0.95, or 0.9 with US-trained model.

Produced via immunoSEQ multiplex PCR; TCRdb's table is partial and in-frame only. The repertoire holds 45,000 to 65,000 clones, with about 86% as singletons. V lost 1 base to trimming and J lost 4 bases; unmatched junction nucleotides: 9. The CDR3 runs to 19 residues. From germline, CDR1 is LNHDA and CDR2 SQIVND (reference sequence). About this clone: Its cognate antigen is unknown.

The clonotype was recovered from an adult in good health and CMV-seropositive. Sequenced input: memory CD4+ T cells from blood. V gene TRBV19 combines with J gene TRBJ2-1; 14 bases line up with TRBD2. CDR3 sequence reads: CASSIAPSTSGRGYNEQFF. The CDR3, as DNA: TGTGCCAGTAGTATAGCCCCCTCGACTAGCGGGAGGGGATACAATGAGCAGTTCTTC.